This section outlines one T cell receptor beta chain sequence together with its context. Germline values: CDR1 SEHNR, CDR2 FQNEAQ (reference sequence). The junction had 11 bases not matched to a gene; V was cut back by 5 bases and J by 2 bases. The CDR3 covers 16 residues. Amplified TCR beta CDR3 regions derived from RNA transcripts. HTBI primers were used for first-round RT-PCR of the TCR CDR3. TCRdb re-derived calls from the multiplex PCR reads in MiXCR, one entry per CDR3 protein. The repertoire has a few hundred thousand distinct CDR3 sequences, 13% of them found once; the top ten carry under 25%. The sample comes from a study of T cells in Graves' hyperthyroidism and ophthalmopathy.

J is TRBJ1-1 and V is TRBV7-9, with TRBD1 matching over 7 bases. The TCR sequence derives from a man aged 30 to 45 with Graves' hyperthyroidism that later progressed to Graves' ophthalmopathy. The source material was blood. CDR3 nucleotide sequence: TGTGCCAGCAGCGAAGCAGGGGGAAGGTCCAACACTGAAGCTTTCTTT. Translating it yields CASSEAGGRSNTEAFF.